A single sample gave rise to the 8 T cell receptor beta chains below, sequenced in a study of cytomegalovirus exposure and HLA in healthy donors. The PCR contained 60 Vbeta and 13 Jbeta primers. Method: immunoSEQ multiplex PCR; TCRdb's copy keeps in-frame clones and lacks some. The sample consists of about 190,000 clones, over 70% of them appearing once. Sequenced: PBMCs. The receptor source for this set is a man aged 35 to 55 in good health and CMV-seropositive.

CDR3 nucleotides: TGTGCCAGCAGCCAAAAACGGTCCTATGGCTACACCTTC. This encodes CASSQKRSYGYTF. The J gene is TRBJ1-2, the V gene TRBV14; D unclear. V lost 2 bases to trimming and J lost 4 bases, with 8 bases between them. The CDR3 runs 13 residues. Germline CDR1 is SGHDN and CDR2 is FVKESK.

This chain connects TRBV27 to TRBJ2-7, with D unresolved. V lost 0 bases, J lost 4 bases, and 7 bases lay in between. Per the germline V gene, CDR1 is MNHEY and CDR2 is SMNVEV (reference sequence). The CDR3 consists of 13 residues. The CDR3, as DNA: TGTGCCAGCAGTTTATCGGTTGCGTACGAGCAGTACTTC. It codes for CASSLSVAYEQYF.

The V and J genes are TRBV6-1 and TRBJ1-1; TRBD1 matches 7 bases. This CDR3 spans 13 amino acids. Trimming cost V 6 bases and J 3 bases; bases outside gene matches: 4. CDR1 and CDR2 from the germline V gene are MNHNS and SASEGT. The CDR3 coding sequence is TGTGCCAGCAGAACCGACAGGGACACTGAAGCTTTCTTT. Amino acid sequence: CASRTDRDTEAFF.

This clone was observed a single time. The gene calls are TRBV9 and TRBJ2-2; 9 positions agree with TRBD1. This CDR3 comprises 15 residues. Trimming took 2 bases from V and 7 from J; bases not matched to a gene: 6. The germline CDR1 and CDR2 sequences are SGDLS and YYNGEE. Here the CDR3 reads CASSVGQGVGGELFF. CDR3 nucleotides: TGTGCCAGCAGCGTGGGACAGGGAGTTGGCGGGGAGCTGTTTTTT.

This chain connects TRBV5-1 to TRBJ2-7; D is unclear. This CDR3 is 14 amino acids long. V was pared by 3 bases and J by 7 bases, with 17 bases between. Germline V CDR1 and CDR2: SGHRS, YFSETQ. The CDR3 sequence: CASSWRFGSEEQYF. The DNA for the CDR3 is TGCGCCAGCAGCTGGCGGTTCGGATCAGAAGAGCAGTACTTC.

Only one count was recorded for this clone. The chain links TRBV5-1 to TRBJ1-3; D is undetermined. Germline V gene sequence: CDR1 SGHRS, CDR2 YFSETQ. V was pared by 4 bases and J by 1 base, with 12 bases between. This CDR3 has 15 amino acids. CDR3 protein: CASSPDPGSGNTIYF. CDR3 nucleotides: TGCGCCAGCAGCCCGGACCCGGGATCTGGAAACACCATATATTTT.

The genes are TRBV18 and TRBJ2-3; TRBD2 agrees at 8 bases. Germline V gene lookup returns CDR1 KGHSH and CDR2 LQKENI. With V trimmed by 1 base and J by 0 bases, 9 bases remained unmatched. The CDR3 contains 18 residues. For the CDR3, the DNA is TGTGCCAGCTCACCACTCGCGGGAGGCACCGTCAGCACAGATACGCAGTATTTT. Its protein is CASSPLAGGTVSTDTQYF.

CDR3 residues: CASIVGHQINEQFF. The DNA for the CDR3 is TGTGCCAGCATCGTGGGACACCAAATCAATGAGCAGTTCTTC. The chain employs TRBV28 and TRBJ2-1, with D maybe TRBD1 (6 bases). The V and J ends lost 7 bases and 6 bases respectively, with 16 bases between them. Germline CDR1 and CDR2: MDHEN and SYDVKM. The CDR3 covers 14 residues.